The rows below give T cell receptor beta chains drawn from one sample of a study of shared clonotypes between healthy human individuals. Only in-frame clones appear in the TCRdb table, and some are missing; sequencing was by immunoSEQ multiplex PCR. The sample consists of about 2,500,000 clones, around 94% of them appearing once. Sequencing was done on a sample of naive CD4+ T cells sorted from blood. Receptor source: a man aged 18 to 30 in good health. Both conserved end residues are part of each CDR3. A D gene is named only where the DNA matches it firmly. The size entry is marked missing in some rows and otherwise reads once, few, many or a size class.

J gene	V gene	clone size	D gene	CDR3 protein	CDR3 DNA
TRBJ2-1	TRBV2	.	.	CASMGLRGNEQFF	TGTGCCAGCATGGGGTTGAGGGGCAATGAGCAGTTCTTC
TRBJ1-4	TRBV6-1	.	.	CASSEQSGERRDEKLFF	TGTGCCAGCAGTGAACAGTCAGGGGAAAGACGGGATGAAAAACTGTTTTTT
TRBJ2-7	TRBV28	once	.	CASSLGGADYEQYF	TGTGCCAGCAGTTTGGGGGGGGCGGACTACGAGCAGTACTTC
TRBJ2-5	TRBV30	.	.	CAWTAQKGETQYF	TGTGCCTGGACCGCCCAAAAGGGAGAGACCCAGTACTTC
TRBJ1-1	TRBV19	.	.	CASQKGQLTEAFF	TGTGCCAGTCAGAAGGGACAACTCACTGAAGCTTTCTTT
TRBJ2-2	TRBV7-2	.	TRBD1	CASSTQGAPLTGELFF	TGTGCCAGCAGTACACAGGGGGCTCCGTTGACCGGGGAGCTGTTTTTT
TRBJ2-3	TRBV28	once	.	CASGGGALSTDTQYF	TGTGCCAGCGGAGGCGGGGCCCTAAGCACAGATACGCAGTATTTT
TRBJ1-2	TRBV5-1	.	.	CASSLVREPASYTF	TGCGCCAGCAGCTTGGTCCGGGAGCCAGCTAGCTACACCTTC
TRBJ1-5	TRBV10-3	.	.	CAISETLSNQPQHF	TGTGCCATCAGTGAGACACTTAGCAATCAGCCCCAGCATTTT
TRBJ2-3	TRBV5-1	.	TRBD2	CASSTGGMDTDTQYF	TGCGCCAGCAGTACGGGGGGGATGGACACAGATACGCAGTATTTT
TRBJ2-5	TRBV5-1	.	TRBD2	CASSYAPTSGNQETQYF	TGCGCCAGCAGCTATGCTCCGACTAGCGGAAACCAAGAGACCCAGTACTTC
TRBJ1-4	TRBV5-5	.	.	CASSLLGTEKLFF	TGTGCCAGCAGCTTGTTGGGGACTGAAAAACTGTTTTTT
TRBJ2-5	TRBV5-4	.	TRBD2	CASSFDGRAAETQYF	TGTGCCAGCAGCTTTGACGGGAGGGCCGCAGAGACCCAGTACTTC
TRBJ2-3	TRBV11-2	.	.	CASSSILTGGKGRKETQYF	TGTGCCAGCAGCTCCATCTTGACCGGAGGGAAAGGTCGTAAGGAAACGCAGTATTTT
TRBJ2-3	TRBV27	.	TRBD2	CASSLRGLAGVTSTDTQYF	TGTGCCAGCAGTTTAAGGGGACTAGCGGGGGTTACTAGCACAGATACGCAGTATTTT
TRBJ2-7	TRBV29-1	.	.	CSVDAQFPPYEQYF	TGCAGCGTTGACGCTCAGTTTCCACCCTACGAGCAGTACTTC
TRBJ2-7	TRBV27	.	.	CASSLSFRAGPYEQYF	TGTGCCAGCAGTTTATCTTTCCGGGCAGGGCCCTACGAGCAGTACTTC
TRBJ1-1	TRBV7-2	.	.	CASSPWEGDTEAFF	TGTGCCAGCAGCCCCTGGGAAGGTGACACTGAAGCTTTCTTT
TRBJ1-6	TRBV19	.	.	CASRTRTARSSYNSPLHF	TGTGCCAGTAGGACGCGGACGGCCCGAAGCTCCTATAATTCACCCCTCCACTTT
TRBJ2-1	TRBV4-2	.	TRBD2	CASSLSGTSSDEQFF	TGTGCCAGCAGCCTGTCCGGGACTAGTTCTGATGAGCAGTTCTTC
TRBJ1-2	TRBV5-1	once	.	CASRGSHLGYTF	TGCGCCAGTAGGGGGTCCCATCTGGGCTACACCTTC
TRBJ2-7	TRBV9	.	.	CASSPGPTSSYEQYF	TGTGCCAGCAGCCCGGGACCCACGAGCTCCTACGAGCAGTACTTC
TRBJ2-1	TRBV7-8	.	.	CASSRNPGYYNEQFF	TGTGCCAGCAGCCGAAACCCCGGGTACTACAATGAGCAGTTCTTC
TRBJ2-2	TRBV5-8	.	TRBD2	CASSLALAGITGELFF	TGTGCCAGCAGCTTGGCTCTAGCGGGTATCACCGGGGAGCTGTTTTTT
TRBJ1-1	TRBV7-2	.	.	CASSLIPGGTPNTEAFF	TGTGCCAGCAGCTTAATCCCTGGGGGGACACCGAACACTGAAGCTTTCTTT
TRBJ2-7	TRBV4-1	.	TRBD2	CASSQGTSATYEQYF	TGCGCCAGCAGCCAAGGGACTAGCGCCACCTACGAGCAGTACTTC
TRBJ1-6	TRBV9	.	.	CASMRGSDNSPLHF	TGTGCCAGCATGCGGGGCAGTGATAATTCACCCCTCCACTTT
TRBJ2-7	TRBV5-1	.	.	CASSLGGWSYEQYF	TGCGCCAGCAGCTTGGGGGGCTGGTCCTACGAGCAGTACTTC
TRBJ2-1	TRBV18	.	TRBD2	CASSPPPGTSGNNEQFF	TGTGCCAGCTCACCACCCCCCGGGACTAGCGGGAACAATGAGCAGTTCTTC
TRBJ2-3	TRBV5-4	.	.	CASRPGGVTSTDTQYF	TGTGCCAGCCGCCCCGGTGGCGTAACTAGCACAGATACGCAGTATTTT
TRBJ1-5	TRBV5-6	.	.	CASSLSWQGNQPQHF	TGTGCCAGCAGCTTGTCGTGGCAGGGCAATCAGCCCCAGCATTTT
TRBJ2-7	TRBV5-4	.	.	CASSLDPGSFYEQYF	TGTGCCAGCAGCTTGGATCCTGGCAGTTTCTACGAGCAGTACTTC
TRBJ2-7	TRBV5-5	.	.	CASSLPPGSYEQYF	TGTGCCAGCAGCTTGCCCCCGGGTTCCTACGAGCAGTACTTC
TRBJ1-3	TRBV18	.	.	CASSPPNVRDTIYF	TGTGCCAGCTCACCCCCCAACGTACGGGACACCATATATTTT
TRBJ1-2	TRBV19	.	TRBD1	CASSPRGTGPRNDYGYTF	TGTGCCAGTAGTCCCCGGGGGACAGGGCCGCGAAATGACTATGGCTACACCTTC
TRBJ2-3	TRBV5-1	.	.	CASSSGVGLVSDTQYF	TGCGCCAGCAGCTCGGGAGTTGGTCTAGTTTCAGATACGCAGTATTTT
TRBJ2-5	TRBV5-1	.	.	CASSFGDSQETQYF	TGCGCCAGCAGCTTTGGGGACTCCCAAGAGACCCAGTACTTC